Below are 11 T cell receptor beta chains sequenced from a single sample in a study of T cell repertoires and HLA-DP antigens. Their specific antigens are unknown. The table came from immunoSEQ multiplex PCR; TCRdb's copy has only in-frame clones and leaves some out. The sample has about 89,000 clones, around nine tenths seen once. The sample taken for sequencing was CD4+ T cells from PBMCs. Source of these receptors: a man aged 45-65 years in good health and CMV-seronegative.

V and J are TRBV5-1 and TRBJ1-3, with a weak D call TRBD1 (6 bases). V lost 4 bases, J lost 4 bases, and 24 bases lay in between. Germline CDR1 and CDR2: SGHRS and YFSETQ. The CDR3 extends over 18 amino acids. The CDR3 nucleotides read TGCGCCAGCAGCCCAGGCGGCAGGGGTTCAACGAGGGGAAACACCATATATTTT. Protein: CASSPGGRGSTRGNTIYF.

CDR3 sequence: CASSYLGGREETQYF. CDR3 DNA sequence: TGTGCCAGCAGTTACTTGGGCGGGAGGGAAGAGACCCAGTACTTC. The chain is built from TRBV6-5 and TRBJ2-5, with 9 nucleotides matching TRBD2. This CDR3 is built from 15 residues. Trimming at V came to 1 base and at J to 3 bases, leaving 3 bases not matched to a gene. Germline values: CDR1 MNHEY, CDR2 SVGAGI.

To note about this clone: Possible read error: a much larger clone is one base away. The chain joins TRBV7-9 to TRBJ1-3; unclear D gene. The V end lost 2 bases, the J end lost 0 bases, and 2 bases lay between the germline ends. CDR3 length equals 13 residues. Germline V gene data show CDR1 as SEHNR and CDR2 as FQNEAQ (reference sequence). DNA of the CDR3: TGTGCCAGCAGCTTAAGCTCTGGAAACACCATATATTTT. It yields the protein CASSLSSGNTIYF.

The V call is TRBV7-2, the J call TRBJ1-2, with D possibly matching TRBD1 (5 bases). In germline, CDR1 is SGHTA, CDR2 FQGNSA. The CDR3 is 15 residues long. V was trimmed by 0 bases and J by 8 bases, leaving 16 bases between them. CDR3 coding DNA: TGTGCCAGCAGCTTAGCCGGGGGGAGATCGGGAGGCTACACCTTC. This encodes CASSLAGGRSGGYTF.

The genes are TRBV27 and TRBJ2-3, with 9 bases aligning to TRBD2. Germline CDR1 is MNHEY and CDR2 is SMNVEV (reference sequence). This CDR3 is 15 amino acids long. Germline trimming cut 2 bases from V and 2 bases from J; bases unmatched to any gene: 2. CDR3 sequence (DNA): TGTGCCAGCAGTTTAGCGGGGGGGCCCACAGATACGCAGTATTTT. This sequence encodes CASSLAGGPTDTQYF.

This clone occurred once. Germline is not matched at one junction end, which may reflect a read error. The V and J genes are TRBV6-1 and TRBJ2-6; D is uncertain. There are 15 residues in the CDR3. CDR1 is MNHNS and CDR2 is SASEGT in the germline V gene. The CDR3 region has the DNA TGTGCCAGCAGTGCGGCTGGCTCTGTGGCCAACGTCCTGACTTTC. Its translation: CASSAAGSVANVLTF.

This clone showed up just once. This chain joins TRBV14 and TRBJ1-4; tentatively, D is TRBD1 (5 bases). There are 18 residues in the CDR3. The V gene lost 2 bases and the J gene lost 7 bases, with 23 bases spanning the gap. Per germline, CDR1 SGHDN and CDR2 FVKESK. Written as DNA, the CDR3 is TGTGCCAGCAGCCAATCCGGCAGGGCGGCCCGGTTGACTGAAAAACTGTTTTTT. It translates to CASSQSGRAARLTEKLFF.

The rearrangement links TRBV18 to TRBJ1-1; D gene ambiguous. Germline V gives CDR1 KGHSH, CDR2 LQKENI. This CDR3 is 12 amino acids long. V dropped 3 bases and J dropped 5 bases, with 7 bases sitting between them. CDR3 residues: CASSPVRTEAFF. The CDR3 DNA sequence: TGTGCCAGCTCACCCGTGAGGACTGAAGCTTTCTTT.

The CDR3 nucleotides read TGTGCCAGCAGCGATCCGGGGGGGGCTGGTCACGAGCAGTACTTC. The encoded protein is CASSDPGGAGHEQYF. V is TRBV7-9 and J is TRBJ2-7; 8 bases are a match to TRBD2. The J segment lost 5 bases and the V segment lost 5 bases, leaving 11 bases of the junction unmatched. The CDR3 has 15 amino acids. The V gene's germline CDR1 is SEHNR and CDR2 FQNEAQ (reference sequence).

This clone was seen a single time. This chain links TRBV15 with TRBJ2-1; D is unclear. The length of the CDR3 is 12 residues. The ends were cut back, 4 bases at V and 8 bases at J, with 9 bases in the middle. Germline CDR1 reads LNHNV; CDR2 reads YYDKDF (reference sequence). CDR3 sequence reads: CATSMDRHEQFF. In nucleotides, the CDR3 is TGTGCCACCAGCATGGACCGTCATGAGCAGTTCTTC. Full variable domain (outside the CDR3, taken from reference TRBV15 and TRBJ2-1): DAMVIQNPRYQVTQFGKPVTLSCSQTLNHNVMYWYQQKSSQAPKLLFHYYDKDFNNEADTPDNFQSRRPNTSFCFLDIRSPGLGDTAMYLCATSMDRHEQFFGPGTRLTVL.

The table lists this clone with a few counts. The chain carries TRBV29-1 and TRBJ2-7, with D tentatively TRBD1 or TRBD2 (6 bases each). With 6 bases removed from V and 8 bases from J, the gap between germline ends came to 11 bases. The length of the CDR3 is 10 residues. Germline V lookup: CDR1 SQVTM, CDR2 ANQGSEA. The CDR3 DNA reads TGCAGCGTGGGGGCGGGAAAGCAGTACTTC. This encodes CSVGAGKQYF.